This T cell receptor beta chain was recovered during a study of tumor-infiltrating lymphocytes in primary liver carcinoma. Study context: The cohort included men and women aged 30 to 69 years. Notes on the study in general: The 250 largest clones made up significantly more of tumor than blood repertoires (p = 0.039).

TCR beta cDNA was reverse-transcribed from about 500 ng of total RNA. The reaction used a constant-region primer and ProtoScript II reverse transcriptase. Slightly modified ARM-PCR, run as three nested multiplex PCR rounds, produced the TCR beta libraries. Investigators reported that the first two PCR rounds, at about 9 cycles each, used TRBV1-TRBV30 forward primers with a C-beta reverse primer. Using its own MiXCR run on the multiplex PCR reads, TCRdb lists one record per CDR3 protein. The sample carries over 35,000 distinct CDR3 sequences, 70% to 80% recorded once. Taking about 20-31 mg of unsorted bulk tissue, the authors co-extracted RNA and DNA. Patients diagnosed with primary liver carcinoma received treatment through surgical resection. The CDR3 has 14 amino acids. CDR1 and CDR2 (germline): MGHRA, YSYEKL. Turning to this clonotype: The antigen is undetermined. The germline gene is not matched at one end of the junction; a read error may be the cause.

What was sequenced was liver tumor tissue from sampling region 4. Subset defined: tumor region T4, right-lateral pole. This receptor was taken from a man aged 40-55 years with primary liver carcinoma and hepatitis B virus infection. The genes are TRBV4-1 and TRBJ2-2; the D is unclear. CDR3 sequence reads: CANSQLTFSRELFF. The CDR3 DNA sequence: TGCGCCAACAGCCAACTTACCTTCTCCAGGGAGCTGTTTTTT.